Listed below are T cell receptor beta chains from one sample, sequenced in a study of T cell repertoires in ileal Crohn's disease. The data were produced by immunoSEQ multiplex PCR, yet TCRdb's version contains in-frame clones alone and is incomplete. The repertoire holds about 17,000 clones, with approximately 60% as singletons. Sample: ileal tissue. The receptors stem from an adult with Crohn's disease. The CDR3 runs from the conserved cysteine through the conserved F or W. The D gene is left open where the match is weak. Not all rows give a size; the values are once, few, many and, for expanded clones, a class.

clone size	D gene	V gene	J gene	CDR3 DNA	CDR3 protein
-	TRBD1	TRBV29-1	TRBJ1-2	TGCAGCGTTATTAAGGCGGACAGGGGTTATTCATATGGCTACACCTTC	CSVIKADRGYSYGYTF
few	TRBD1	TRBV6-4	TRBJ2-3	TGTGCCAGCAGCGCCGGGACAGGCGGAGCAGATACGCAGTATTTT	CASSAGTGGADTQYF
-	TRBD2	TRBV2	TRBJ2-3	TGTGCCAGCACTCCTAGCGGGAGTGGTCCAGATACGCAGTATTTT	CASTPSGSGPDTQYF
-	-	TRBV6-4	TRBJ1-2	TGTGCCAGCAGTGCATCAGAAAACTATGGCTACACCTTC	CASSASENYGYTF
few	-	TRBV28	TRBJ1-3	TGTGCCAGCAGACGAAGCTTATCTGGAAACACCATATATTTT	CASRRSLSGNTIYF
-	TRBD1	TRBV2	TRBJ1-2	TGTGCCAGCAGTGGACAGGGAGGTGACCGCTACACCTTC	CASSGQGGDRYTF
-	-	TRBV6-5	TRBJ1-1	TGTGCCAGCAGTGGGGCCTTGTGGGGGAACACTGAAGCTTTCTTT	CASSGALWGNTEAFF
-	-	TRBV28	TRBJ1-2	TGTGCCAGCAGCTTGGGAGGGTTCTATGGCTACACCTTC	CASSLGGFYGYTF
once	TRBD1	TRBV2	TRBJ1-2	TGTGCCAGCAGAACGGGACAGAACTATGGCTACACCTTC	CASRTGQNYGYTF
-	TRBD1	TRBV5-8	TRBJ1-2	TGTGCCAGCAGCTATAAGGACAGGGATAACTATGGCTACACCTTC	CASSYKDRDNYGYTF
-	TRBD1	TRBV6-5	TRBJ1-1	TGTGCCAGCAGTGACCCGGGACAGTACACTGAAGCTTTCTTT	CASSDPGQYTEAFF
few	TRBD1	TRBV5-1	TRBJ1-2	TGCGCCAGCAGCTTGTACGGGACAGAGGGCAATGGCTACACCTTC	CASSLYGTEGNGYTF
-	-	TRBV5-1	TRBJ2-5	TGCGCCAGCAGCTTCGCAGGGGACGAGACCCAGTACTTC	CASSFAGDETQYF
medium-sized	TRBD1	TRBV7-7	TRBJ2-7	TGTGCTAGCAGTCCCGGGACAGGGACTTACGAGCAGTACTTC	CASSPGTGTYEQYF